This TCR beta chain was documented in a study of cytomegalovirus exposure and HLA in healthy donors. In the study overall: Of all 370 or so donors who were genotyped, around 82% belonged to the Caucasian-associated ancestry cluster.

Broader study findings: In a later analysis, TCR association rates varied by HLA locus: DRB1 most, HLA-C fewest. One later analysis reportedly identified an Asian-associated ancestry cluster that showed fewer N-insertions than the roughly 600-donor mean.

The CDR3 is 17 residues long. The trim removed 3 bases at V and 3 bases at J, leaving 7 bases unmatched. The germline gives CDR1 SGHTA, CDR2 FQGNSA. It was with 60 Vbeta and 13 Jbeta primers that the PCR ran. The protocol was immunoSEQ multiplex PCR, while the TCRdb copy is restricted to in-frame clones and leaves out a portion. The data hold some 110,000 clones, with around 80% observed a single time. With respect to this clone: Its antigen is not known.

The clonotype originates from a man aged 35-49 years in good health and CMV-seronegative. The chain combines TRBV7-2 with TRBJ2-7; 14 bases are a match to TRBD2. Sequencing input: PBMCs. DNA for the CDR3: TGTGCCAGCAGCTTTTCGGGACTAGCGGGGGCCCTCTACGAGCAGTACTTC. The encoded protein is CASSFSGLAGALYEQYF.